The 10 T cell receptor beta chains below all came from one sample that was sequenced in a study of blood T cells in healthy people across ages. With a J-beta primer mix and a sample-barcoded 5' primer, a second PCR ran about 6 to 11 cycles. MiXCR, applied by TCRdb to the 5' RACE reads, yields one record per CDR3 protein. The repertoire holds approximately 670,000 distinct CDR3 sequences, with about 43% as singletons. Sequencing was performed on blood. These receptors all stem from an older man in good health.

The chain recombines TRBV20-1 with TRBJ2-1, with 9 positions matching TRBD2. V was pared by 3 bases and J by 9 bases, with 15 bases of the junction left unmatched. The CDR3 has 16 amino acids. From germline, CDR1 is DFQATT and CDR2 SNEGSKA (reference sequence). The CDR3 loop reads CSASLQGLAGHIEQFF. CDR3 nucleotides: TGCAGTGCTAGCCTACAGGGGCTAGCGGGACACATTGAGCAGTTCTTC.

This clonotype was recorded many times. This chain uses TRBV7-2 with TRBJ2-1; 11 bases are a match to TRBD2. Germline lookup yields CDR1 SGHTA and CDR2 FQGNSA. The J segment lost 8 bases and the V segment lost 1 base, leaving 4 bases of the junction unmatched. This CDR3 spans 15 amino acids. Written as DNA, the CDR3 is TGTGCCAGCAGCTTAGATCCTAGCGGGGGGTATGAGCAGTTCTTC. Residues: CASSLDPSGGYEQFF.

This clonotype occurred a few times. This chain uses TRBV4-1 with TRBJ2-3, with TRBD1 identical over 8 bases. The CDR3 spans 19 residues. Germline trimming cut 0 bases from V and 2 bases from J; bases unmatched to any gene: 13. In germline, CDR1 is MGHRA, CDR2 YSYEKL. CDR3 sequence reads: CASSQEPQGAGLSTDTQYF. The CDR3 bases are TGCGCCAGCAGCCAAGAGCCGCAGGGGGCGGGACTCTCCACAGATACGCAGTATTTT.

This clonotype was seen only a few times. CDR3 nucleotides: TGTGCCAGCAGTGAAGCATCTGGGCAGGGGAGGTATGAGCAGTTCTTC. Encoded protein: CASSEASGQGRYEQFF. The chain combines TRBV2 with TRBJ2-1, with D perhaps matching TRBD1 or TRBD2 (6 bases each). The V and J ends lost 0 bases and 8 bases respectively, with 17 bases between them. The CDR3 loop spans 16 amino acids. The germline V gene encodes CDR1 SNHLY and CDR2 FYNNEI.

V and J are TRBV18 and TRBJ1-2, with a possible D match to TRBD1 (5 bases). V was pared by 4 bases and J by 1 base, with 7 bases between. The CDR3 is 13 residues long. From germline, CDR1 is KGHSH and CDR2 LQKENI. CDR3 sequence: CASSQQDNYGYTF. CDR3 nucleotide sequence: TGTGCCAGCTCACAACAGGATAACTATGGCTACACCTTC.

The chain links TRBV10-3 to TRBJ2-4, with 8 bases that match TRBD1. This CDR3 has 15 residues. Germline V gene sequence: CDR1 ENHRY, CDR2 SYGVKD. J was trimmed by 4 bases and V by 5 bases; bases with no gene match: 7. For the CDR3, the DNA is TGTGCCATCAGTAAGCAAACAGGGGGTAAAAACATTCAGTACTTC. Protein product: CAISKQTGGKNIQYF.

CDR3 nucleotides: TGTGCCAGCAGCCAAGGCGGAGGGGGCTATGGCTACACCTTC. Translated, it gives CASSQGGGGYGYTF. This chain links TRBV4-2 with TRBJ1-2; weak D call: TRBD1 (6 bases). The ends were cut back, 1 base at V and 4 bases at J, with 10 bases in the middle. This CDR3 region has 14 residues. From germline, CDR1 is LGHNA and CDR2 YNFKEQ.

This clonotype was counted between two and nine times. The gene calls are TRBV18 and TRBJ2-4, with D unclear. The germline V and J ends were trimmed by 1 base and 0 bases, with 7 bases remaining between them. Germline V gene data show CDR1 as KGHSH and CDR2 as LQKENI. This CDR3 contains 15 residues. In DNA form, the CDR3 reads TGTGCCAGCTCACCACAGGGCCTAGCCAAAAACATTCAGTACTTC. Its translation: CASSPQGLAKNIQYF.

In its sample, this clonotype was seen a few times. This chain links TRBV9 with TRBJ2-1, with D perhaps being TRBD1 or TRBD2 (6 bases each). Trimming removed 4 bases from V and 0 bases from J, with 17 bases in between. The CDR3 loop spans 17 amino acids. Germline V gene sequence: CDR1 SGDLS, CDR2 YYNGEE. The CDR3 reads CASSLLPGASSYNEQFF. CDR3 nucleotides: TGTGCCAGCAGCTTACTGCCGGGGGCAAGCTCCTACAATGAGCAGTTCTTC.

In its sample, this clonotype was seen many times. This chain connects TRBV6-5 to TRBJ1-1; weak D call: TRBD1 (6 bases). The CDR3 runs to 14 residues. Germline CDR1 and CDR2: MNHEY and SVGAGI. The V gene lost 10 bases and the J gene lost 1 base, with 16 bases spanning the gap. CDR3: CANPPGHPNTEAFF. CDR3 nucleotide sequence: TGTGCCAATCCGCCGGGACACCCGAACACTGAAGCTTTCTTT.